A single sample gave rise to the 11 T cell receptor beta chains below, sequenced in a study of cytomegalovirus exposure and HLA in healthy donors. 13 Jbeta primers and 60 Vbeta primers were used for the PCR. Repertoires were generated with immunoSEQ multiplex PCR, while TCRdb's copy carries only in-frame clones and drops some. In the table there are about 170,000 clones, around 85% of which are singletons. The material sequenced was PBMCs. The receptors originated from a male donor in good health and CMV-seronegative.

The V and J genes are TRBV27 and TRBJ1-6; no reliable D call. Germline CDR1 and CDR2: MNHEY and SMNVEV (reference sequence). This CDR3 has 17 amino acids. Trimming took off 0 bases at V and 5 bases at J, with 14 bases between the two ends. CDR3 sequence: CASSLSPLELNNSPLHF. Here the CDR3 DNA reads TGTGCCAGCAGTTTATCGCCATTGGAGCTTAATAATTCACCCCTCCACTTT.

The chain carries TRBV7-9 and TRBJ1-1; TRBD1 matches 7 bases. The CDR3 spans 15 residues. Germline values: CDR1 SEHNR, CDR2 FQNEAQ (reference sequence). The junction had 7 bases not matched to a gene; V was cut back by 3 bases and J by 3 bases. The CDR3 DNA reads as TGTGCCAGCAGCTTCCTAGACAGGGTTGACACTGAAGCTTTCTTT. It codes for CASSFLDRVDTEAFF.

This clone was found a few times. One end of the junction is discordant with germline, which a read error may explain. This chain joins TRBV6-5 and TRBJ1-1; the match to TRBD1 covers 10 bases. The CDR3 spans 13 residues. The germline V gene has CDR1 MNHEY and CDR2 SVGAGI. CDR3 sequence (DNA): TGTGCCAGCAGTTACGACAGGGGGCGTTCCGAGCCCTTT. It specifies CASSYDRGRSEPF.

The chain recombines TRBV5-6 with TRBJ1-6, with 8 bases that match TRBD1. V shed 4 bases, J shed 7 bases, and the junction held 7 bases outside the gene matches. Germline-derived CDR1 and CDR2 are SGHDT and YYEEEE. The CDR3 has 15 residues. The CDR3 is CASSPGTGRNSPLHF. CDR3 DNA sequence: TGTGCCAGCAGCCCGGGGACAGGAAGAAATTCACCCCTCCACTTT.

This chain connects TRBV30 to TRBJ2-5; TRBD1 aligns across 8 bases. Germline trimming cut 2 bases from V and 9 bases from J; bases unmatched to any gene: 8. CDR1 is GTSNPN, CDR2 SVGIG, per germline (reference sequence). This CDR3 is 13 amino acids long. The CDR3 loop is CAWSPRGREAQYF. DNA for the CDR3: TGTGCCTGGAGTCCCAGGGGGCGTGAGGCCCAGTACTTC.

The chain is built from TRBV2 and TRBJ1-5; 8 bases are shared with TRBD1. The CDR3 is made up of 13 amino acids. From germline, CDR1 is SNHLY and CDR2 FYNNEI. V lost 6 bases and J lost 13; bases outside the gene matches: 11. In DNA, the CDR3 is TGTGCCAGCAGGGGCTCAAGACAGGGGACACAGCATTTT. It translates to CASRGSRQGTQHF.

The V gene is TRBV27, the J gene TRBJ2-7; tentative D call: TRBD1 (5 bases). Trimming removed 5 bases at V and 5 bases at J, with 16 bases between. The CDR3 loop spans 14 amino acids. Germline CDR1 reads MNHEY; CDR2 reads SMNVEV (reference sequence). CDR3 nucleotides: TGTGCCAGCAGTCCCGAAGGGGCAGGGAACGAGCAGTACTTC. Amino acid sequence: CASSPEGAGNEQYF.

This sequence joins TRBV27 and TRBJ2-5, with 8 bases that match TRBD2. The CDR3 covers 14 residues. Trimming removed 3 bases from V and 2 bases from J; junction bases left unmatched: 2. In germline, CDR1 is MNHEY, CDR2 SMNVEV (reference sequence). CDR3 loop: CASSFSGGQETQYF. Written as DNA, the CDR3 is TGTGCCAGCAGTTTCAGCGGGGGACAAGAGACCCAGTACTTC.

This rearrangement joins TRBV2 to TRBJ1-5; 8 nucleotides agree with TRBD1. The CDR3 covers 13 residues. CDR1 and CDR2 (germline): SNHLY, FYNNEI. The V and J ends lost 8 bases and 9 bases, in that order; junction bases with no gene match: 9. The chain's CDR3 is CASGGQEFTPQHF. DNA of the CDR3: TGTGCCAGCGGGGGACAGGAGTTTACGCCCCAGCATTTT. Variable domain in full (rest from reference TRBV2 and TRBJ1-5): EPEVTQTPSHQVTQMGQEVILRCVPISNHLYFYWYRQILGQKVEFLVSFYNNEISEKSEIFDDQFSVERPDGSNFTLKIRSTKLEDSAMYFCASGGQEFTPQHFGDGTRLSIL.

This chain joins TRBV10-3 and TRBJ2-2; 12 bases are shared with TRBD2. V gave up 8 bases and J gave up 6 bases; unmatched junction bases: 7. CDR1 is ENHRY and CDR2 is SYGVKD in the germline V gene. This CDR3 comprises 15 residues. CDR3 sequence: CAILPLAGGPGELFF. The CDR3 DNA sequence: TGTGCCATCCTCCCCCTAGCGGGGGGGCCCGGGGAGCTGTTTTTT.

The J gene is TRBJ1-1, the V gene TRBV25-1, with D hard to call. The CDR3 has 12 amino acids. Per the germline V gene, CDR1 is MGHDK and CDR2 is SYGVNS. V lost 5 bases and J 1 base, leaving 5 bases between the germline ends. CDR3: CASSRENTEAFF. The DNA of the CDR3 is TGTGCCAGCAGTCGAGAGAACACTGAAGCTTTCTTT. Together with reference TRBV25-1 and TRBJ1-1, the CDR3 gives the full variable domain: EADIYQTPRYLVIGTGKKITLECSQTMGHDKMYWYQQDPGMELHLIHYSYGVNSTEKGDLSSESTVSRIRTEHFPLTLESARPSHTSQYLCASSRENTEAFFGQGTRLTVV.